These T cell receptor beta chains were read from a single sample in a study of blood T cell repertoires in COVID-19. The repertoire was sequenced with immunoSEQ multiplex PCR; TCRdb's copy has only in-frame clones and lacks some. In the table there are roughly 200,000 clones, roughly 80% of which are singletons. Sequencing input: PBMCs or T cells enriched from blood (not recorded which). The receptors derive from a woman aged 50 to 60 who had been exposed to COVID-19. Each CDR3 is given with its conserved first and last residue. D genes are given only for firm matches. Not all rows give a size; the values are once, few, many and, for expanded clones, a class.

j_gene | d_gene | abundance | v_gene | CDR3nt | CDR3aa
TRBJ1-1 | - | - | TRBV5-5 | TGTGCCAGCAGCTTGGTAGGGCGGGGCACTGAAGCTTTCTTT | CASSLVGRGTEAFF
TRBJ1-6 | - | many | TRBV21-1 | TGTGCCAGCAGCAGCTGGGACTGTTCACCCCTCCACTTT | CASSSWDCSPLHF
TRBJ1-1 | - | - | TRBV30 | TGTGCCTGGAGTCGGGAACCGAACACTGAAGCTTTCTTT | CAWSREPNTEAFF
TRBJ2-3 | TRBD1 | - | TRBV13 | TGTGCCAGCAGCTTGGGGACAGGGGGCTCAGATACGCAGTATTTT | CASSLGTGGSDTQYF
TRBJ2-7 | TRBD1 | - | TRBV10-1 | TGCGCCAGCAGTGTTGGTCTGGGACAGGGGGACTACGAGCAGTACTTC | CASSVGLGQGDYEQYF
TRBJ1-1 | - | - | TRBV5-1 | TGCGCCAGCCGCGCCGCTAGGAGCTCGAACACTGAAGCTTTCTTT | CASRAARSSNTEAFF
TRBJ1-5 | - | once | TRBV29-1 | TGCAGCGTTCAGTTGAACAATCAGCCCCAGCATTTT | CSVQLNNQPQHF
TRBJ2-5 | TRBD2 | - | TRBV5-1 | TGCGCCAGCAGCTTGGGGTCTAGCGGTCCGATAGGGGAGACCCAGTACTTC | CASSLGSSGPIGETQYF
TRBJ2-7 | - | - | TRBV11-2 | TGTGCCAGCAGCTTAGAGGGCGCTACCAGCTCCTACGAGCAGTACTTC | CASSLEGATSSYEQYF
TRBJ1-1 | - | - | TRBV2 | TGTGCCAGCAGGCGGGAGACCTGGGGCACTGAAGCTTTCTTT | CASRRETWGTEAFF
TRBJ1-1 | - | once | TRBV27 | TGTGCCAGCAGTCCCAGGGGACGAACTGAAGCTTTCTTT | CASSPRGRTEAFF
TRBJ2-3 | - | - | TRBV18 | TGTGCCAGCTCCCATCGGGGGGCCATTACAGATACGCAGTATTTT | CASSHRGAITDTQYF
TRBJ2-3 | - | - | TRBV30 | TGTGCCTGGGCCAGGGAGGTAGCAGATACGCAGTATTTT | CAWAREVADTQYF
TRBJ2-7 | TRBD2 | - | TRBV7-2 | TGTGCCAGCTCCACTAGCGGCCTACCCCCCTCCTACGAGCAGTACTTC | CASSTSGLPPSYEQYF
TRBJ1-2 | - | - | TRBV20-1 | TGCAGTGCTGTGACAGATTATGGCTACACCTTC | CSAVTDYGYTF
TRBJ1-6 | - | - | TRBV5-1 | TGCGCCAGCAGCGCCGACAGCCCTTATAATTCACCCCTCCACTTT | CASSADSPYNSPLHF
TRBJ1-1 | TRBD1 | once | TRBV11-2 | TGTGCCAGCAGCTCACTTTTCGGGACAGGTGCGACTGAAGCTTTCTTT | CASSSLFGTGATEAFF
TRBJ1-1 | - | - | TRBV6-5 | TGTGCCAGCACCCCCTTTGGGGGGGTGAACACTGAAGCTTTCTTT | CASTPFGGVNTEAFF
TRBJ2-2 | - | - | TRBV7-8 | TGTGCCAGCAGCTTAGCGTTAATGAGAGCGCCGCTTGCCGGGGAGCTGTTTTTT | CASSLALMRAPLAGELFF
TRBJ1-1 | - | - | TRBV5-1 | TGCGCCAGCAGCTTGGCCGGCGGACAACCAACTGAAGCTTTCTTT | CASSLAGGQPTEAFF
TRBJ1-1 | - | - | TRBV9 | TGTGCCAGCAGCGTTGGGCCCAGGGTCCAGGACACTGAAGCTTTCTTT | CASSVGPRVQDTEAFF
TRBJ2-6 | - | - | TRBV6-5 | TGTGCCAGCAGTCGACAGCGCTCTGGGGCCAACGTCCTGACTTTC | CASSRQRSGANVLTF
TRBJ1-1 | - | - | TRBV5-1 | TGCGCCAGCAGCTTGGACCCCCAGGGGAACACTGAAGCTTTCTTT | CASSLDPQGNTEAFF
TRBJ1-1 | - | - | TRBV30 | TGTGCCTGGAGCCCCACTCACGATGAAGCTTTCTTT | CAWSPTHDEAFF
TRBJ2-1 | TRBD2 | few | TRBV7-2 | TGTGCCAGCAGCCTAGCGGGGGGGGGCAATGAGCAGTTCTTC | CASSLAGGGNEQFF
TRBJ1-3 | - | - | TRBV21-1 | TGTGCCAGCAGCACCAGGACAGGGTTCGCTGGAAACACCATATATTTT | CASSTRTGFAGNTIYF
TRBJ2-7 | TRBD1 | few | TRBV24-1 | TGTGCCACCGGTGACAGGGATAAATCCTACGAGCAGTACTTC | CATGDRDKSYEQYF
TRBJ1-2 | TRBD1 | few | TRBV28 | TGTGCCAGCAGCCAACAAACAGGGGCCGCCGGGATCGGCTACACCTTC | CASSQQTGAAGIGYTF
TRBJ2-5 | TRBD2 | many | TRBV5-1 | TGCGCCAGCAGCTTGTGGGGTCGGGAGGCCCAAGAGACCCAGTACTTC | CASSLWGREAQETQYF
TRBJ1-6 | - | - | TRBV7-2 | TGTGCCAGCAGCGTAACTAGTCAAAATTCACCCCTCCACTTT | CASSVTSQNSPLHF
TRBJ2-1 | - | - | TRBV5-1 | TGCGCCAGCAGCCCCTCAGGAGGGCCCCGGGGCAATGAGCAGTTCTTC | CASSPSGGPRGNEQFF
TRBJ1-5 | - | - | TRBV5-8 | TGTGCCAGCAGCCCCCGGGGCAATCAGCCCCAGCATTTT | CASSPRGNQPQHF
TRBJ1-2 | - | - | TRBV6-2/TRBV6-3 | TGTGCCAGCAGTTACTCGAGGCGCGGAGGCTATGGCTACACCTTC | CASSYSRRGGYGYTF
TRBJ2-3 | - | - | TRBV27 | TGTGCCAGCAGCGTGACAGTAGCAGATACGCAGTATTTT | CASSVTVADTQYF
TRBJ2-3 | - | - | TRBV3-1/TRBV3-2 | TGTGCCAGCAGCCCAAGTCCAGGCCGCACAGATACGCAGTATTTT | CASSPSPGRTDTQYF
TRBJ1-2 | - | - | TRBV28 | TGTGCCAGCAGTTTGGGAGACGGCCTTTACTATGGCTACACCTTC | CASSLGDGLYYGYTF
TRBJ2-1 | - | - | TRBV4-1 | TGCGCCAGCAGCCAACTTCCGGCCCTTGAGGATGAGCAGTTCTTC | CASSQLPALEDEQFF
TRBJ2-7 | - | once | TRBV15 | TGTGCCACCAGCCAATTCTACTACGAGCAGTACTTC | CATSQFYYEQYF
TRBJ1-6 | - | - | TRBV30 | TGTGCCTGCGTAGTGGATAATTCACCCCTCCACTTT | CACVVDNSPLHF
TRBJ1-1 | - | - | TRBV4-3 | TGCGCCAGCAGCCTATTCCTTGACATCATGAACACTGAAGCTTTCTTT | CASSLFLDIMNTEAFF
TRBJ2-5 | - | - | TRBV5-4 | TGTGCCAGCAGCTTGGAAGGGAGGGGGAGGGAGACCCAGTACTTC | CASSLEGRGRETQYF
TRBJ1-1 | - | - | TRBV2 | TGTGCCAGCAGTGTGGGACAGAACACTGAAGCTTTCTTT | CASSVGQNTEAFF
TRBJ1-2 | TRBD1 | - | TRBV29-1 | TGCAGCGTTGTAAGGGACAGGGGGGACTATGGCTACACCTTC | CSVVRDRGDYGYTF
TRBJ2-3 | TRBD2 | - | TRBV4-3 | TGCGCCAGCAGCCAAGAGTGGGGGGGGGATACGCAGTATTTT | CASSQEWGGDTQYF
TRBJ2-7 | TRBD2 | once | TRBV6-5 | TGTGCCAGCAGCACGAGTGGTAGCGGGGGGAGGTACTTC | CASSTSGSGGRYF
TRBJ2-1 | - | - | TRBV7-8 | TGTGCCAGCAGCTTAGGGAGATTCCCCTCGAATGAGCAGTTCTTC | CASSLGRFPSNEQFF
TRBJ1-4 | - | - | TRBV6-5 | TGTGCCAGCAGTAGAGGGTGGGGAGGGGAAAAACTGTTTTTT | CASSRGWGGEKLFF
TRBJ2-3 | - | few | TRBV2 | TGTGCCAGCAGTCCCTCGGGGGACAGAACAGATACGCAGTATTTT | CASSPSGDRTDTQYF
TRBJ1-1 | TRBD1 | - | TRBV28 | TGTGCCAGCAGTGCAGGGGGCGAGAACACTGAAGCTTTCTTT | CASSAGGENTEAFF
TRBJ2-1 | TRBD1 | - | TRBV25-1 | TGTGCCAGCAGTGAATCGGACAGGGGGACGGTAAATGAGCAGTTCTTC | CASSESDRGTVNEQFF
TRBJ1-2 | - | - | TRBV19 | TGTGCCAGTAGTATAGGGGCCACAGGGTCAGTTGGCTACACCTTC | CASSIGATGSVGYTF
TRBJ2-7 | TRBD2 | - | TRBV27 | TGTGCCAGCAGTACCCGGCGGGGGATCTACGAGCAGTACTTC | CASSTRRGIYEQYF
TRBJ2-1 | TRBD2 | - | TRBV2 | TGTGCCAGCAGTGAAGTGCGGACTAGCGAAGGCAATGAGCAGTTCTTC | CASSEVRTSEGNEQFF
TRBJ1-2 | - | few | TRBV6-4 | TGTGCCAGCAGCCCGACTTTCTCCTATGGCTACACCTTC | CASSPTFSYGYTF
TRBJ2-3 | TRBD2 | - | TRBV2 | TGTGCCAGCAGTCGGGGACTAGCTAGCACAGATACGCAGTATTTT | CASSRGLASTDTQYF
TRBJ1-1 | - | - | TRBV30 | TGTGCCTGGAGTGTACGTCGGGGGACTGAAGCTTTCTTT | CAWSVRRGTEAFF
TRBJ1-5 | - | - | TRBV15 | TGTGCCACCAGCAGAGATCTGTCCTTGAATCAGCCCCAGCATTTT | CATSRDLSLNQPQHF
TRBJ1-5 | - | once | TRBV10-1 | TGCGCCAGCAGTGCGGGGATCTGGCAGCCCCAGCATTTT | CASSAGIWQPQHF